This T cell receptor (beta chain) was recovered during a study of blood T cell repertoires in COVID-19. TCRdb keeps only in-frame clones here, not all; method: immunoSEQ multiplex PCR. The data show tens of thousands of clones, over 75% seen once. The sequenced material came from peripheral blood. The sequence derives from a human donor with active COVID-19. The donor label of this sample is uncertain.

CDR3 DNA sequence: TGTGCCAGCAGCTCCGGGACACACTTTGAGACCCAGTACTTC. It encodes CASSSGTHFETQYF. J is TRBJ2-5 and V is TRBV7-2; a possible D gene is TRBD1 (6 bases). V gave up 4 bases and J gave up 5 bases, with 14 bases separating them. Per the germline V gene, CDR1 is SGHTA and CDR2 is FQGNSA. This CDR3 comprises 14 residues.